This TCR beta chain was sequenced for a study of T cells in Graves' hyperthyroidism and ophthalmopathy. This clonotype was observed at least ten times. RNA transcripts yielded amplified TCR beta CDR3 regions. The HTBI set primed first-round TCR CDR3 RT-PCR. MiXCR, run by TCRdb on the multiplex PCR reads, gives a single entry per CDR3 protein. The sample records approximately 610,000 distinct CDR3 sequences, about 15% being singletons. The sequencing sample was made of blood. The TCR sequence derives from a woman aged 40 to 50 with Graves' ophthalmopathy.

CDR3 region: CASSATPPDSSTNTGELFF. The CDR3 DNA follows: TGCGCCAGCAGCGCGACACCCCCGGACAGCTCCACGAACACCGGGGAGCTGTTTTTT. The chain carries TRBV5-1 and TRBJ2-2; the D gene is possibly TRBD1 (6 bases). Germline V gives CDR1 SGHRS, CDR2 YFSETQ. Trimming removed 4 bases at V and 0 bases at J, with 22 bases between. The CDR3 totals 19 residues.